This entry concerns a single TCR beta chain. The data originate from a study of blood T cell repertoires in COVID-19. V lost 5 bases and J lost 3, with 8 bases in between. This CDR3 has 13 residues. Germline CDR1 is LNHDA and CDR2 is SQIVND (reference sequence). Libraries were prepared by immunoSEQ multiplex PCR; TCRdb keeps only in-frame clonotypes and omits some of them. This sample has 400,000 or so clones, with approximately 85% found just once. The sequencing sample was made of PBMCs or T cells enriched from blood (not recorded which). This sequence originates from a woman between 40 and 50 years old with acute COVID-19. This chain uses TRBV19 with TRBJ2-1, with no clear D. This CDR3 is CASSSRNYNEQFF. CDR3 nucleotide sequence: TGTGCCAGTAGTTCCAGAAACTACAATGAGCAGTTCTTC.